This T cell receptor (beta chain) was sequenced for a study of shared clonotypes between healthy human individuals (dated by TCRdb to the early 2020s). About the full investigation: Two women and a few men aged 18 to 49 years were included in the cohort. Per donor, three plates each were used for CD4 naive and CD4 memory, two for CD8 naive, and one for CD8 memory. Blood TCR repertoires of several healthy adults were deeply sequenced to estimate repertoire size and the extent of clonotype sharing between individuals. To increase sequencing depth and limit assay-specific biases, TCR repertoire library preparation and sequencing were carried out by different laboratories using diverse techniques. Each donor's leukapheresis produced roughly between roughly 0.85 and 9.5 billion PBMCs. The paper as a whole reports these results and caveats: Because the study included a small number of donors, the genetic and exposure-history diversity represented was limited. Pairwise subsampling indicated that sequencing depth was expected to affect the degree of clonotype sharing among donors. Across a few donors, about 5.2% of naive CD4, 3% to 3.5% of naive CD8, 2% to 2.5% of memory CD4, and 0.4% of memory CD8 clonotypes were shared. Estimated clonotype richness was generally larger for naive than for memory subsets. Rarefaction of sorted-subset datasets indicated incomplete sequencing despite the large sequencing depth. Only blood was sampled, and tissue TCR repertoires likely differ from those in blood. Compared with non-shared clonotypes, clonotypes shared by all four sorted-subset donors had higher generation probabilities.

The donors were healthy, HIV-negative adults who had no recently reported acute infections or vaccinations. Every donor was a Caucasian adult living in Nashville, Tennessee, USA. CD4+ T cells were enriched through magnetic negative selection, after which naive cells were positively selected on CD45RA and the remaining negative fraction served as the memory subset. Blood was collected by leukapheresis, and PBMCs were isolated by Ficoll-Histopaque density gradient centrifugation and then cryopreserved in liquid nitrogen vapor phase. Purity and quantity of every magnetically sorted T cell population were checked by analytical flow cytometry. Genomic DNA was isolated from each sorted fraction and quantified by UV absorbance on a Nanodrop 2000c. A remark on this clone: Its cognate antigen has yet to be identified. Base qualities are not at hand, and no much larger clone is one base apart.

V and J are truncated by 10 bases and 1 base respectively, leaving an intervening sequence of 14 bases. The CDR3 numbers 14 residues from cysteine through phenylalanine. Only the CDR3 DNA stays, 42 bases, in frame from base 1. The germline V gene specifies SNHLY as CDR1 and FYNNEI as CDR2. Using the deep immunoSEQ assay, multiplex PCR amplified TCR CDR3 regions from genomic DNA. Extracted genomic DNA from each cell subset was spread evenly across all wells of several immunoSEQ 96-well plates, with each plate serving as a replicate. For sorted subsets, about 200 ng genomic DNA, equal to about 30,000 T cell genomes, was loaded into each replicate PCR. Purified libraries were quantified with a Qubit 3.0 fluorometer, sized on a Bioanalyzer 2100, and re-quantified with the KAPA Library Quantification kit. Every immunoSEQ 96-well plate was sequenced on a dedicated single-read 150-cycle Illumina NextSeq 550 flow cell. The authors' pipeline ran thus. Because the immunoSEQ output held only junctional sequences and lacked quality scores, the filtering could not match the filtering applied to full-length reads. To assign V/J genes and CDR3, sequences were annotated against IMGT germline references using PyIR, a Python wrapper for IgBLAST v1.9. Reads with weak V/J assignments (E-value above 1e-6), missing CDR3, stop codons, out-of-frame junctions, or ambiguous translated residues were removed. A V3J clonotype was defined by an identical inferred V gene, J gene, and CDR3 amino acid sequence. Percentage overlap between repertoires was computed as shared unique clonotypes divided by the size of the smaller repertoire. Three approaches were used to assess repertoire richness: RTK rarefaction, the Chao1 estimator, and Recon v2.1 estimates of unobserved clonotypes. Generation probabilities for all TCRbeta clonotypes obtained by the gDNA method from a handful of donors were computed using OLGA. Entries here come from immuneACCESS through TCRdb and include only in-frame sequences with V and J called. Some clones fail to appear in such tables; in the studies checked, an unresolved V gene covers under half of the shortfall, and the cause of the remainder is unknown. That table is the source of V, J and clone size, and D and trimming were worked out from the DNA. The sample has 1.5 million to 1.9 million clones on record, 95% to 99% of them singletons. The ten largest clones add up to 0.4% to 0.55% of the sample.

Sequencing was carried out using naive CD4+ T cells sorted from blood. Interpreted using the paper, the cell subset or site label stands for: CD45RA+ positively selected. The V and J segments used are TRBV2 and TRBJ1-5; no D gene is confidently identified. This sequence originates from a man in his thirties or forties in good health. CDR3 loop: CATQDGRSNQPQHF. The DNA reads as follows: TGTGCCACCCAGGACGGGAGAAGCAATCAGCCCCAGCATTTT.